Below, one T cell receptor (beta chain) is given with its context. Germline V gene lookup returns CDR1 SNHLY and CDR2 FYNNEI. This CDR3 has 17 amino acids. V was pared by 8 bases and J by 14 bases, with 23 bases of the junction left unmatched. The sample belongs to a study of OX40 agonist ivuxolimab in advanced cancers. Method: immunoSEQ multiplex PCR; TCRdb's copy keeps in-frame clones and lacks some. There are tens of thousands of clones in the sample; under 95% occur only once, and 2% to 3% lies in the top ten. The genes are TRBV2 and TRBJ1-4; 10 bases fit TRBD1. The source is an adult with an advanced solid tumor such as melanoma, head and neck, liver or kidney cancer. Specimen: CD4+ or CD8+ T cells sorted from blood, collected in a trial of the OX40 agonist ivuxolimab. CDR3 loop: CASRGQGSGEKLRALFF. The CDR3 region has the DNA TGTGCCAGCCGGGGACAGGGGAGTGGGGAAAAACTGAGGGCCCTGTTTTTT.